What follows is one TCR beta chain and its context. Its target is unknown. The repertoire was sequenced with immunoSEQ multiplex PCR; TCRdb's copy has only in-frame clones and lacks some. The sample has approximately 67,000 clones, 84% seen once. The data derive from a study of T cells in localized non-small cell lung cancer. Germline CDR1 is SNHLY and CDR2 is FYNNEI. The CDR3 sequence is 11 residues long. V was clipped by 7 bases and J by 1 base, with 1 base between them. Findings of the study overall: Uninvolved adjacent lung showed higher T cell clonality than tumor. Turning up in adjacent lung were a median roughly 60 of the top 100 tumor clones. Elevated circulating T cell density in blood was associated with longer overall survival. One tumor region alone was sequenced, and heterogeneity therefore remains possible.

Specimen: peripheral blood, collected before any cancer treatment. This sequence joins TRBV2 and TRBJ1-4, with D unresolved. This receptor was obtained from a female donor older than 55 with stage I lung adenocarcinoma. Here the CDR3 DNA reads TGTGCCAGCAAAACTAATGAAAAACTGTTTTTT. Protein: CASKTNEKLFF.